This T cell receptor (beta chain) was retrieved from a study of OX40 agonist ivuxolimab in advanced cancers. Using immunoSEQ multiplex PCR, the repertoire was profiled, and TCRdb retains in-frame clones only, with some absent. The sample includes roughly 75,000 clones, about 86% of them seen just once. V was shortened by 3 bases and J by 4 bases, with 12 bases between the two germline ends. Germline CDR1 reads SGHAT; CDR2 reads FQNNGV. This CDR3 is built from 14 residues. This clone was observed a few times. Sequenced here: CD4+ or CD8+ T cells sorted from blood, sampled in a trial of the OX40 agonist ivuxolimab. The clonotype originates from an adult with an advanced solid tumor such as melanoma, head and neck, liver or kidney cancer. The chain carries TRBV11-2 and TRBJ1-1; D might be TRBD1 (5 bases). The CDR3 DNA is TGTGCCAGCAGCTTGTCGGCAGGGAGCACTGAAGCTTTCTTT. As protein: CASSLSAGSTEAFF.